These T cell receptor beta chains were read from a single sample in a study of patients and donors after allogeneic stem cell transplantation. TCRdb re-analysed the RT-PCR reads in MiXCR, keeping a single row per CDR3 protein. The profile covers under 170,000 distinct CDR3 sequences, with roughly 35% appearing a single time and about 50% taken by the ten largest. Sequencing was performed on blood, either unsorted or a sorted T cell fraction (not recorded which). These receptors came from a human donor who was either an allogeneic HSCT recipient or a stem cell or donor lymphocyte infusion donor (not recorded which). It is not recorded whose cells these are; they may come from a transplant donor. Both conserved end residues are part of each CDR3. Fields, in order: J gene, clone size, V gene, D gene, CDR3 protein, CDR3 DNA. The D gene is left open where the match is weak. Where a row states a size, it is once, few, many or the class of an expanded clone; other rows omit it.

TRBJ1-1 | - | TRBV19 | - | CASIPGAGLNTEAFF | TGTGCCAGTATCCCGGGGGCCGGTTTAAACACTGAAGCTTTCTTT
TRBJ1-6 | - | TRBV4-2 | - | CASSQVSAHGINSPLHF | TGTGCCAGCAGCCAAGTAAGCGCCCACGGGATTAATTCACCCCTCCACTTT
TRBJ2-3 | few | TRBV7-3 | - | CASSFESSEDTQYF | TGTGCCAGCAGCTTCGAGTCTAGCGAGGATACGCAGTATTTT
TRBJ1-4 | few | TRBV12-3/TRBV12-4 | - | CASSLAPRDDQLFF | TGTGCCAGCAGTTTAGCGCCGAGAGACGATCAACTGTTTTTT
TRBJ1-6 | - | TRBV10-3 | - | CAISEEGQGSPLHF | TGTGCCATCAGTGAAGAAGGGCAGGGTTCACCCCTCCACTTT
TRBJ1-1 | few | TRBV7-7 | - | CASSPRDAQNTEAFF | TGTGCTAGCAGCCCCCGGGACGCTCAGAACACTGAAGCTTTCTTT
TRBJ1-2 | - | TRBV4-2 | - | CASRQGYYGYTF | TGTGCCAGCCGGCAGGGGTACTATGGCTACACCTTC
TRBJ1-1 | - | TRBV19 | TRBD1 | CASSSGTAETEAFF | TGTGCCAGTAGTAGCGGGACAGCCGAAACTGAAGCTTTCTTT
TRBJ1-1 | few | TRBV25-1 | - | CASSAYTEAFF | TGTGCCAGCAGTGCCTACACTGAAGCTTTCTTT
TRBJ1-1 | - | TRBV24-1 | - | CATSDPGGDEAFF | TGTGCCACCAGTGATCCTGGGGGAGATGAAGCTTTCTTT
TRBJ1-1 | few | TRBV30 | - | CAWKWDGTEAFF | TGTGCCTGGAAATGGGATGGCACTGAAGCTTTCTTT
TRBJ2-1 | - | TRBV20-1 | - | CSARGGPTPYNEQFF | TGCAGTGCTAGGGGGGGCCCTACACCCTACAATGAGCAGTTCTTC
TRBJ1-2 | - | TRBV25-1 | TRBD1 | CASSSRTGTLGYTF | TGTGCCAGCAGTAGCCGGACAGGGACCCTCGGCTACACCTTC
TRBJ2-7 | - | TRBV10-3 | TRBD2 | CAISERGSPLVEQYF | TGTGCCATCAGTGAACGCGGGAGTCCACTAGTAGAGCAGTACTTC
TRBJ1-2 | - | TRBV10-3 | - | CAISDGERDGYTF | TGTGCCATCAGTGATGGTGAACGCGATGGCTACACCTTC
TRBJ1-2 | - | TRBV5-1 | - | CASSLEATNYGYTF | TGCGCCAGCAGCTTGGAGGCAACTAACTATGGCTACACCTTC
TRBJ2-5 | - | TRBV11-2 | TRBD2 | CASSRTSGEETQYF | TGTGCCAGCAGCCGGACTAGCGGGGAGGAGACCCAGTACTTC
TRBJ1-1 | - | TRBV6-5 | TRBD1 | CASSYQTGVGTEAFF | TGTGCCAGCAGTTACCAAACAGGGGTAGGGACTGAAGCTTTCTTT
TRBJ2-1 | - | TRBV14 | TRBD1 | CASSLTGLPYNEQFF | TGTGCCAGCAGCCTGACAGGGTTGCCCTACAATGAGCAGTTCTTC
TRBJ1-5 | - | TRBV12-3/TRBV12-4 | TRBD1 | CASSPGQGGQPQHF | TGTGCCAGCAGCCCTGGACAGGGAGGCCAGCCCCAGCATTTT
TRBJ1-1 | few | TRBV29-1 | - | CSVARGRIEDSEAFF | TGCAGCGTTGCCAGGGGCCGAATCGAGGACAGTGAAGCTTTCTTT
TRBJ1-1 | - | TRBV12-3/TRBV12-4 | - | CASSLMPRRNTEAFF | TGTGCCAGCAGCTTAATGCCCCGGAGAAACACTGAAGCTTTCTTT
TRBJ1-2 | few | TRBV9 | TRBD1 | CASSVGTGTGYTF | TGTGCCAGCAGCGTGGGGACAGGGACAGGCTACACCTTC
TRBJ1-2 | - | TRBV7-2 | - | CASSPGGVYGYTF | TGTGCCAGCAGCCCTGGCGGGGTTTATGGCTACACCTTC
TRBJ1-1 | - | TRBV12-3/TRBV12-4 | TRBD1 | CASSSGTGLDNEAFF | TGTGCCAGCAGTTCCGGGACAGGGCTAGATAATGAAGCTTTCTTT
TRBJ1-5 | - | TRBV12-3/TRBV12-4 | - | CASSLALHQPQHF | TGTGCCAGCAGTTTAGCGTTACATCAGCCCCAGCATTTT
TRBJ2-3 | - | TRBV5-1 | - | CASGALDPTYTTDTQYF | TGCGCCAGCGGCGCACTGGACCCGACCTATACCACAGATACGCAGTATTTT
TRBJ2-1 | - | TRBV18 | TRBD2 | CASSPVALAVLYNEQFF | TGTGCCAGCTCACCGGTTGCACTAGCGGTTCTTTACAATGAGCAGTTCTTC
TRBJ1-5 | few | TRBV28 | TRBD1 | CASSSQTGLGNQPQHF | TGTGCCAGCAGTTCCCAGACAGGGCTTGGCAATCAGCCCCAGCATTTT
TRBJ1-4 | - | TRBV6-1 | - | CASTPRGGSRSWLF | TGTGCCAGCACCCCCCGGGGGGGGTCTAGGTCTTGGCTCTTT
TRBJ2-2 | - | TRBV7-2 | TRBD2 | CASSDRTGTSVAGELFF | TGTGCCAGCAGCGACCGAACCGGGACTAGTGTGGCCGGGGAGCTGTTTTTT
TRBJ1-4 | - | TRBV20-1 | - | CSARDTWRDEKLFF | TGCAGTGCTAGAGATACTTGGAGGGATGAAAAACTGTTTTTT
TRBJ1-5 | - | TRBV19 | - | CASSIEGRLSNQPQHF | TGTGCCAGTAGTATAGAGGGACGCCTTAGCAATCAGCCCCAGCATTTT
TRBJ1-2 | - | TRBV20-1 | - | CSAPPDPDYGYTF | TGCAGTGCTCCCCCGGATCCGGACTATGGCTACACCTTC
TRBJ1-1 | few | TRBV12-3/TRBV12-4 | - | CASSLARGATEAFF | TGTGCCAGCAGTTTAGCGCGAGGGGCGACTGAAGCTTTCTTT
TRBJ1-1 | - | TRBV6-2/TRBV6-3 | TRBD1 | CASSYEAGGMNTEAFF | TGTGCCAGCAGTTACGAGGCAGGGGGAATGAACACTGAAGCTTTCTTT
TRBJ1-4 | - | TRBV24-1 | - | CATSEPGREKLFF | TGTGCCACCAGTGAACCTGGGCGCGAAAAACTGTTTTTT
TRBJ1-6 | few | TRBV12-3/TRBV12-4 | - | CASSLRDPYNSPLHF | TGTGCCAGCAGTTTACGGGACCCTTATAATTCACCCCTCCACTTT
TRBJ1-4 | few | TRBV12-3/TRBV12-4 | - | CASSPMGFELTNEKLFF | TGTGCCAGCAGCCCCATGGGATTTGAGTTAACTAATGAAAAACTGTTTTTT